One and the same sample provided the 23 T cell receptor beta chains below, sequenced in a study of T cells after yellow fever vaccination. TCRdb used MiXCR to reprocess the 5' RACE reads, holding one entry per CDR3 protein. The sample includes approximately 120,000 distinct CDR3 sequences, roughly 9% of them seen just once. The sequences come from CD8+ T cells sorted from PBMCs, collected on the day of the yellow fever booster vaccination. The receptor source for this set is a man between 18 and 35 years old who received the YFV17D yellow fever vaccine.

V gene TRBV7-9 combines with J gene TRBJ2-1, with 8 bases identical to TRBD1. The CDR3 has 15 residues. Trimming cost V 6 bases and J 2 bases; bases outside gene matches: 6. The germline V gene has CDR1 SEHNR and CDR2 FQNEAQ (reference sequence). This chain's CDR3 is CASRDRVGPYNEQFF. For the CDR3, the DNA is TGTGCCAGCAGGGACAGGGTCGGCCCCTACAATGAGCAGTTCTTC.

The chain has TRBV20-1 and TRBJ2-7; TRBD1 matches 7 bases. Germline V lookup: CDR1 DFQATT, CDR2 SNEGSKA (reference sequence). J lost 4 bases, V lost 3 bases, and 12 bases had no gene match. CDR3 length: 15 amino acids. Written as DNA, the CDR3 is TGCAGTGCTAGGCCCCGGGACAGACTTGGTTACGAGCAGTACTTC. Translation: CSARPRDRLGYEQYF.

This clonotype was recorded a few times. The chain recombines TRBV27 with TRBJ2-3, with D unresolved. Trimming left V 2 bases short and J 0 bases short, with 9 bases between. The CDR3 loop spans 15 amino acids. The V gene's germline CDR1 is MNHEY and CDR2 SMNVEV (reference sequence). The CDR3 DNA is TGTGCCAGCAGTTTAAAACTCGCTAGCACAGATACGCAGTATTTT. This gives the protein CASSLKLASTDTQYF.

This clonotype was counted only a few times. V is TRBV11-2 and J is TRBJ2-2; D not resolved. The V end was cut by 5 bases, the J end by 0 bases, with 10 bases between. The germline V gene has CDR1 SGHAT and CDR2 FQNNGV. The CDR3 extends over 15 amino acids. CDR3 bases: TGTGCCAGCAGCACCCCCGGCGCGAACACCGGGGAGCTGTTTTTT. Protein: CASSTPGANTGELFF.

This clonotype was seen a handful of times. V usage is TRBV4-1 and J usage is TRBJ2-7, with D perhaps TRBD1 or TRBD2 (5 bases each). The CDR3 sequence is 14 residues long. V dropped 1 base and J dropped 2 bases, with 9 bases sitting between them. The germline gives CDR1 MGHRA, CDR2 YSYEKL. CDR3 amino acids: CASSQAPGPYEQYF. The CDR3 coding sequence is TGCGCCAGCAGCCAAGCACCGGGGCCCTACGAGCAGTACTTC.

Notes on this clonotype: Mismatch with germline at one junction end may stem from a read error. The chain is built from TRBV9 and TRBJ2-7; possible D gene TRBD2, 6 bases. This CDR3 comprises 15 residues. Per the germline V gene, CDR1 is SGDLS and CDR2 is YYNGEE. CDR3 DNA: TGTGACAGCAGCGTATATGGGACTCCCCCCTACGAGCAGTACTTC. Protein sequence: CDSSVYGTPPYEQYF.

This clonotype was counted ten times or more. The chain is built from TRBV4-3 and TRBJ1-2; D possibly corresponds to TRBD1 (6 bases). The V gene lost 1 base and the J gene lost 0 bases, with 9 bases spanning the gap. CDR1 and CDR2 (germline): LGHNA, YSLEER. The CDR3 is made up of 15 amino acids. This CDR3 is CASSQGPGANYGYTF. The CDR3 DNA sequence: TGCGCCAGCAGCCAAGGTCCAGGGGCTAACTATGGCTACACCTTC.

This clonotype was detected many times. The gene calls are TRBV11-2 and TRBJ2-7; TRBD1 agrees at 8 bases. CDR3 size: 13 residues. From germline, CDR1 is SGHAT and CDR2 FQNNGV. The ends lost 6 bases at V and 2 bases at J; junction bases unmatched: 3. DNA for the CDR3: TGTGCCAGCAGAGGACAGGGTGCCTACGAGCAGTACTTC. The encoded protein is CASRGQGAYEQYF.

The chain has TRBV24-1 and TRBJ2-7; TRBD2 is a possible D gene (5 bases). V gave up 1 base and J gave up 3 bases, with 15 bases separating them. CDR3 length equals 16 residues. Germline CDR1 KGHDR, CDR2 SFDVKD. CDR3 DNA sequence: TGTGCCACCAGTGATTTAGAGGTGAGGGAGATCTACGAGCAGTACTTC. As protein: CATSDLEVREIYEQYF.

This clonotype was seen repeatedly, ten times or more. This chain uses TRBV4-3 with TRBJ2-1, with 7 positions matching TRBD2. The CDR3 extends over 13 amino acids. V shed 4 bases, J shed 8 bases, and the junction held 5 bases outside the gene matches. Germline values: CDR1 LGHNA, CDR2 YSLEER. The CDR3 region is CASSPHRGDEQFF. CDR3 DNA: TGCGCCAGCAGCCCTCACCGGGGGGATGAGCAGTTCTTC.

The J gene is TRBJ2-2, the V gene TRBV10-3; 12 bases match TRBD1. Germline loops: CDR1 ENHRY, CDR2 SYGVKD. V lost 10 bases and J lost 6; bases outside the gene matches: 6. The length of the CDR3 is 14 residues. The CDR3 region has the DNA TGTGCCACCTTCCGGGACAGGGGGCCCGGGGAGCTGTTTTTT. Translated: CATFRDRGPGELFF.

The chain has TRBV5-1 and TRBJ2-1, with D possibly TRBD2 on 5 matching bases. The CDR3 loop spans 17 amino acids. With 4 bases removed from V and 4 bases from J, the gap between germline ends came to 21 bases. Germline CDR1 is SGHRS and CDR2 is YFSETQ. CDR3 coding DNA: TGCGCCAGCAGCCATGAACCCGGGATCCCGATTTACAATGAGCAGTTCTTC. Translated, it gives CASSHEPGIPIYNEQFF.

This clonotype has a count of ten or more. The chain carries TRBV4-3 and TRBJ2-1; 11 bases agree with TRBD1. V dropped 4 bases and J dropped 9; count of bases not matched to a gene: 11. The CDR3 runs 16 residues. Germline V gives CDR1 LGHNA, CDR2 YSLEER. The CDR3 region is CASSLWDRGAKSEQFF. The CDR3 DNA reads as TGCGCCAGCAGCCTATGGGACAGGGGGGCGAAAAGTGAGCAGTTCTTC.

Ten or more counts support this clonotype. J is TRBJ1-1 and V is TRBV4-1, with D tentatively TRBD1 (6 bases). Trimming removed 5 bases from V and 8 bases from J, with 15 bases in between. This CDR3 contains 13 residues. CDR1 and CDR2 (germline): MGHRA, YSYEKL. In DNA form, the CDR3 reads TGCGCCAGCAGCTTAGTCGGGACAAGGGAAGCTTTCTTT. Its translation: CASSLVGTREAFF.

This clonotype was detected a few times. The rearrangement uses TRBV10-1 and TRBJ2-7; D gene unclear. Trimming left V 0 bases short and J 7 bases short, with 13 bases between. Looked up from germline, CDR1 is WNHNN and CDR2 is SYGVQD (reference sequence). The CDR3 has 14 amino acids. The CDR3 region has the DNA TGCGCCAGCAGTGAGTCCCACGTTCCCTTTGAGCAGTACTTC. This codes for CASSESHVPFEQYF.

The rearrangement uses TRBV7-6 and TRBJ2-1; no firm D call. Germline V gene sequence: CDR1 SGHVS, CDR2 FNYEAQ. This CDR3 is 13 amino acids long. With 0 bases removed from V and 5 bases from J, the gap between germline ends came to 5 bases. This CDR3 is CASSLAGNNEQFF. DNA of the CDR3: TGTGCCAGCAGCTTAGCGGGGAACAATGAGCAGTTCTTC.

This clonotype was counted between two and nine times. The rearrangement links TRBV5-6 to TRBJ1-2; possibly TRBD1 for D (5 bases). CDR3 length: 15 amino acids. V lost 1 base and J 3 bases, leaving 13 bases between the germline ends. Germline loops: CDR1 SGHDT, CDR2 YYEEEE. The CDR3 DNA sequence: TGTGCCAGCAGCTTGCCTCAGGGTGGGGACTATGGCTACACCTTC. It translates to CASSLPQGGDYGYTF.

In this sample, this clonotype turned up many times. The chain employs TRBV19 and TRBJ2-6; D unclear. The germline V and J ends were trimmed by 4 bases and 0 bases, with 10 bases remaining between them. CDR1 is LNHDA and CDR2 is SQIVND in the germline V gene (reference sequence). This CDR3 is built from 16 residues. CDR3 nucleotides: TGTGCCAGTAGTAACACAGCGAACTCTGGGGCCAACGTCCTGACTTTC. Protein: CASSNTANSGANVLTF.

This chain connects TRBV5-6 to TRBJ2-3; 10 bases match TRBD2. The CDR3 extends over 18 amino acids. The junction had 10 bases not matched to a gene; V was cut back by 3 bases and J by 0 bases. Germline V gene sequence: CDR1 SGHDT, CDR2 YYEEEE. CDR3 sequence reads: CASSSPSKRGGSTDTQYF. The CDR3 DNA sequence: TGTGCCAGCAGCTCCCCCTCCAAGCGGGGGGGCAGCACAGATACGCAGTATTTT.

The chain carries TRBV29-1 and TRBJ2-1, with unresolved D. V dropped 5 bases and J dropped 0 bases, with 8 bases sitting between them. The CDR3 sequence is 13 residues long. The germline CDR1 and CDR2 sequences are SQVTM and ANQGSEA. As DNA, the CDR3 is TGCAGCGTTTCGGTCCCCTCCTACAATGAGCAGTTCTTC. Residues: CSVSVPSYNEQFF.

This clonotype came up many times. The V and J genes are TRBV5-1 and TRBJ2-1; the D is unclear. The ends were cut back, 0 bases at V and 7 bases at J, with 14 bases in the middle. The CDR3 spans 15 residues. Germline V gene sequence: CDR1 SGHRS, CDR2 YFSETQ. The CDR3 is CASSLAVSRGNEQFF. In DNA form, the CDR3 reads TGCGCCAGCAGCTTGGCAGTTTCTCGAGGTAATGAGCAGTTCTTC.

The chain links TRBV7-8 to TRBJ1-5; D is perhaps TRBD1 (6 bases). The CDR3 is made up of 13 amino acids. Germline assignment: CDR1 SGHVS and CDR2 FQNEAQ. V was trimmed by 7 bases and J by 6 bases, leaving 13 bases between them. The CDR3 DNA reads as TGTGCCAGCACTCGGGGGCGCTTTCAGCCCCAGCATTTT. This sequence encodes CASTRGRFQPQHF.

This clonotype was observed a handful of times. The CDR3 DNA reads as TGTGCCAGCAGAGACCTTACCGTAGGCAATCAGCCCCAGCATTTT. Encoded protein: CASRDLTVGNQPQHF. The chain employs TRBV27 and TRBJ1-5; no clear D gene. V dropped 6 bases and J dropped 2 bases, with 14 bases sitting between them. Per germline, CDR1 MNHEY and CDR2 SMNVEV (reference sequence). The CDR3 sequence is 15 residues long.